This TCR beta chain was recorded in a study of early T cells in non-severe SARS-CoV-2 infection. Study summary: Unsorted whole-blood RNA was sequenced in bulk, leaving chains unpaired. Study-wide points: Clonotype matching in VDJdb favored anti-spike CD8 responses and did not capture private and CD4 specificities.

The TCR library protocol attached unique molecular identifiers to the individual cDNA molecules. From the 5' RACE reads, TCRdb called clonotypes with MiXCR, one entry per CDR3 protein. The table lists about 25,000 distinct CDR3 sequences, more than 4.5% of them singletons. J lost 5 bases, V lost 4 bases, and 7 bases had no gene match. The CDR3 contains 15 residues. Germline V gene data show CDR1 as MNHEY and CDR2 as SVGAGI. In this sample, this clonotype turned up many times. Its antigen is not known. The chain employs TRBV6-5 and TRBJ2-1; TRBD2 agrees at 8 bases. The TCR originated in an adult who was a healthcare worker with PCR-confirmed SARS-CoV-2 infection or an uninfected control (not recorded which). The specimen was whole blood. DNA of the CDR3: TGTGCCAGCAGTTTCGAGCGGGGGCGCAACAATGAGCAGTTCTTC. Amino acids: CASSFERGRNNEQFF.